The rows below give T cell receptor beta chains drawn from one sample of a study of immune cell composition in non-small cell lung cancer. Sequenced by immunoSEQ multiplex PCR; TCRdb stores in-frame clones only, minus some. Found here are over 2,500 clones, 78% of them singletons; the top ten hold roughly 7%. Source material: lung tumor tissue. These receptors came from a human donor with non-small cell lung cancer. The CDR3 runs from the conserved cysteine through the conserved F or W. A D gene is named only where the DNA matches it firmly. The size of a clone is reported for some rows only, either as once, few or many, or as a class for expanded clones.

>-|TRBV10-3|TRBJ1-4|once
TGTGCCATCAGTGAGTCAAGGGGCCCCAGTGAAAAACTGTTTTTT
CAISESRGPSEKLFF
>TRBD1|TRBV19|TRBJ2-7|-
TGTGCCAGTAGTGACAGGGGGACGGTCTACGAGCAGTACTTC
CASSDRGTVYEQYF
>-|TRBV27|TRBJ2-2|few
TGTGCCAGCAGTTTCACTTTCACCGGGGAGCTGTTTTTT
CASSFTFTGELFF
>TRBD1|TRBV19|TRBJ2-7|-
TGTGCCAGTAGCCACGGGACAGCGACATCCTACGAGCAGTACTTC
CASSHGTATSYEQYF
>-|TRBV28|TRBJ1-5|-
TGTGCCAGCAGACAGCCCTTTGGCAATCAGCCCCAGCATTTT
CASRQPFGNQPQHF
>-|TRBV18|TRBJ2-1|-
TGTGCCAGCTCCATTGGGGGCCGAAACAATGAGCAGTTCTTC
CASSIGGRNNEQFF
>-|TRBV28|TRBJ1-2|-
TGTGCCAGCAGTTTCGGACAGTATGGCTACACCTTC
CASSFGQYGYTF
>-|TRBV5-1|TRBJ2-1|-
TGCGCCAGCAGCTTGGGGGACTCGGGGAATGAGCAGTTCTTC
CASSLGDSGNEQFF
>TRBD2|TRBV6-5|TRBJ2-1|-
TGTGCCAGCAGTATAGCGCGGGGGGGCAATGAGCAGTTCTTC
CASSIARGGNEQFF
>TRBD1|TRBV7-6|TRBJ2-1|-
TGTGCCAGCAGCCGTCTCCGAGGGGGCGCCTACAATGAGCAGTTCTTC
CASSRLRGGAYNEQFF
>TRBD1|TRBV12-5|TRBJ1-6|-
TGTGCTAGTGGTTTGGGACAGGGGAAATCACCCCTCCACTTT
CASGLGQGKSPLHF
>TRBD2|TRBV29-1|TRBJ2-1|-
TGCAGCGTTGAATTGAGCGGGAGCTCCTACAATGAGCAGTTCTTC
CSVELSGSSYNEQFF
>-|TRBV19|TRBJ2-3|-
TGTGCCAGTAGTATCGGTTCTAGCGTCACAGATACGCAGTATTTT
CASSIGSSVTDTQYF
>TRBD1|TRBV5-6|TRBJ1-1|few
TGTGCCAGCAGCAGAAGACAGGGGGTTATTGAAGCTTTCTTT
CASSRRQGVIEAFF
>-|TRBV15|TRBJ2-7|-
TGTGCCACCAGCAGAGATAAACAAGAGCAGTACTTC
CATSRDKQEQYF